This TCR beta chain was identified during a study of Ad26.COV2.S vaccination and SARS-CoV-2 variants. Whole-study findings and limits: It was vaccine recipients, not placebo recipients, who had the higher spike-specific TCR breadth. The TCR breadth and depth analyses may have understated or missed part of the total T cell responses.

To note about this clone: Its specificity is unknown.

Clones were sequenced by immunoSEQ multiplex PCR, and TCRdb holds only the in-frame ones, with some missing. The data contain some 350,000 clones, about 91% of them seen just once; the ten biggest clones take up around 4%. This CDR3 has 14 amino acids. Trimming pared 2 bases from V and 7 bases from J, leaving 15 bases between. The germline V gene encodes CDR1 LNHDA and CDR2 SQIVND (reference sequence). The rearrangement joins TRBV19 to TRBJ2-7; D perhaps matches TRBD2 (5 bases). This sequence originates from a human donor who had recovered from COVID-19. The specimen comprised peripheral blood, sampled after recovery from COVID-19. As DNA, the CDR3 is TGTGCCAGTAGTATACGGGGTGTTGTGGGGGAGCAGTACTTC. It translates to CASSIRGVVGEQYF.